These T cell receptor beta chains were read from a single sample in a study of cytomegalovirus exposure and HLA in healthy donors. TCRdb's table, derived via immunoSEQ multiplex PCR, lists solely in-frame clones and lacks some. Of around 75,000 clones in the sample, about 82% are singletons; the top ten hold 2.5% to 3%. The sample consisted of PBMCs. The receptors shown here come from a man aged 25-40 years in good health and CMV-seronegative. CDR3s include the opening cysteine and the closing phenylalanine or tryptophan. The D gene is left open where the match is weak.

>TRBJ1-1|TRBV4-1|.
CASSQGLFGTEAFF
>TRBJ2-1|TRBV27|.
CASGGSSYNEQFF
>TRBJ2-7|TRBV2|.
CASRGAAARRDEQYF
>TRBJ1-1|TRBV18|TRBD1
CASSPDRGLNTEAFF
>TRBJ2-2|TRBV4-1|TRBD2
CASSLTSGRTTPAGELFF
>TRBJ1-5|TRBV7-2|TRBD1
CASSFPAGGHISNQPQHF
>TRBJ2-5|TRBV4-3|TRBD1
CASSQGGTGLPETQYF
>TRBJ1-5|TRBV27|TRBD1
CASRDRGGYEPQHF
>TRBJ1-1|TRBV9|.
CASSETANTEAFF
>TRBJ2-5|TRBV6-5|.
CASSPEDTVETQYF
>TRBJ2-1|TRBV5-1|TRBD1
CASSSWSGQGTYNEQFF
>TRBJ2-3|TRBV5-4|TRBD2
CASSPLAGGPGDTQYF
>TRBJ2-1|TRBV9|TRBD2
CASSDSGGSNEQFF
>TRBJ2-2|TRBV6-5|.
CASSYTQQTPGELFF
>TRBJ2-3|TRBV2|TRBD2
CASSDRSGGTDTQYF
>TRBJ2-1|TRBV13|.
CASRGVATQFF
>TRBJ1-4|TRBV2|.
CASSDIGATNEKLFF
>TRBJ1-2|TRBV28|TRBD1
CASSRTGPGGYTF
>TRBJ2-1|TRBV11-3|TRBD1
CASNTDREYNEQFF
>TRBJ2-2|TRBV12-2|.
CASRLVSSGNTGELFF
>TRBJ2-3|TRBV5-1|.
CASSGTPAAGTDTQYF
>TRBJ2-3|TRBV28|TRBD1
CASRLEGATDTQYF
>TRBJ1-1|TRBV6-1|TRBD1
CASSEGTGEGGTEAFF
>TRBJ2-2|TRBV2|.
CASSPPLVYNTGELFF